This entry lists 11 T cell receptor beta chains sequenced from one sample in a study of shared clonotypes between healthy human individuals. Sequencing used immunoSEQ multiplex PCR; TCRdb keeps in-frame clones, though not all of them. The sample shows millions of clones, over 85% of them seen only once. Sequenced: naive CD4+ T cells sorted from blood. The subset: CD45RA+ positively selected. Every receptor here comes from a man aged 18 to 30 in good health.

This chain links TRBV30 with TRBJ2-1; 13 positions match TRBD2. Germline V gene data show CDR1 as GTSNPN and CDR2 as SVGIG (reference sequence). CDR3 length: 17 amino acids. Trimming removed 4 bases from V and 9 bases from J; junction bases left unmatched: 15. The CDR3 DNA reads TGTGCCTGGACTGGTTCCCTTACTAGCGGGAGGGTAGGTGAGCAGTTCTTC. Translated, it gives CAWTGSLTSGRVGEQFF.

The V call is TRBV4-3, the J call TRBJ1-6; 8 bases match TRBD1. Germline values: CDR1 LGHNA, CDR2 YSLEER. This CDR3 is built from 18 residues. V was pared by 0 bases and J by 6 bases, with 10 bases of the junction left unmatched. The CDR3 DNA is TGCGCCAGCAGCCAAGATAGCCCGCAGGGGGCAATTAATTCACCCCTCCACTTT. As protein: CASSQDSPQGAINSPLHF.

The chain combines TRBV19 with TRBJ2-4, with D hard to call. The CDR3 spans 18 residues. The V end was cut by 2 bases, the J end by 0 bases, with 17 bases between. From germline, CDR1 is LNHDA and CDR2 SQIVND (reference sequence). The CDR3 is CASSIHQETRLAKNIQYF. CDR3 coding DNA: TGTGCCAGTAGTATACACCAGGAGACGCGCCTAGCCAAAAACATTCAGTACTTC.

The rearrangement links TRBV11-2 to TRBJ1-6; D call uncertain. CDR3 length equals 14 residues. V lost 2 bases and J 5 bases, leaving 7 bases between the germline ends. CDR1 is SGHAT, CDR2 FQNNGV, per germline. CDR3 sequence reads: CASSLTANNSPLHF. The CDR3 nucleotides are TGTGCCAGCAGCTTAACCGCGAATAATTCACCCCTCCACTTT.

Of note for this clone: Other DNA sequences in this sample translate to the same CDR3. The gene calls are TRBV4-1 and TRBJ2-5; 7 bases are shared with TRBD2. The germline V gene has CDR1 MGHRA and CDR2 YSYEKL. With 2 bases clipped from V and 2 bases from J, the junction kept 5 bases outside the gene matches. The CDR3 is 15 amino acids. The CDR3 DNA follows: TGCGCCAGCAGCCAATTAGGACTAGTTCAAGAGACCCAGTACTTC. Translated, it gives CASSQLGLVQETQYF.

Note on this clone: Compared with germline, one end of the junction differs, possibly owing to a read error. CDR3 in DNA: TGTGCCATCAGTGGGTCGACTAGCGGGAAGGTAAACTTC. This translates into CAISGSTSGKVNF. This chain connects TRBV10-3 to TRBJ2-7; 11 bases are a match to TRBD2. The germline V gene has CDR1 ENHRY and CDR2 SYGVKD. This CDR3 comprises 13 residues.

For this clone: The same CDR3 can be traced to other DNA sequences in this sample. The chain recombines TRBV2 with TRBJ2-7; D is unresolved. The germline CDR1 and CDR2 sequences are SNHLY and FYNNEI. V lost 4 bases and J 0 bases, leaving 10 bases between the germline ends. The CDR3 has 14 residues. CDR3 in amino acids: CASSADRGSYEQYF. CDR3 in DNA: TGTGCCAGCAGTGCCGACCGTGGCTCCTACGAGCAGTACTTC.

This chain connects TRBV10-2 to TRBJ2-5; tentatively, D is TRBD2 (5 bases). V was cut by 6 bases and J by 4 bases, with 15 bases left in between. Looked up from germline, CDR1 is WSHSY and CDR2 is SAAADI. The CDR3 runs to 14 residues. CDR3 DNA: TGCGCCAGCAGAAAGGGCCTCGAGGGAGAGACCCAGTACTTC. It translates to CASRKGLEGETQYF.

The table lists this clone with a few counts. The chain carries TRBV29-1 and TRBJ1-1, with no clear D. Trimming left V 3 bases short and J 4 bases short, with 9 bases between. CDR1 is SQVTM and CDR2 is ANQGSEA in the germline V gene. The length of the CDR3 is 12 residues. This CDR3 is CSVEEGRTEAFF. The CDR3, as DNA: TGCAGCGTTGAGGAAGGGCGCACTGAAGCTTTCTTT.

The rearrangement links TRBV18 to TRBJ1-4; unclear D gene. Trimming took off 2 bases at V and 0 bases at J, with 10 bases between the two ends. This CDR3 contains 16 residues. Germline lookup yields CDR1 KGHSH and CDR2 LQKENI. CDR3 region: CASSPVAPATNEKLFF. DNA of the CDR3: TGTGCCAGCTCACCAGTGGCACCGGCAACTAATGAAAAACTGTTTTTT.

In this sample, this clone turned up a few times. The rearrangement joins TRBV2 to TRBJ2-7; possible D gene TRBD1, 6 bases. This CDR3 has 13 residues. Germline CDR1 reads SNHLY; CDR2 reads FYNNEI. The germline V and J ends were trimmed by 5 bases and 8 bases, with 16 bases remaining between them. CDR3 bases: TGTGCCAGCAGTCCCGGGACACTTGATAAGCAGTACTTC. It is translated as CASSPGTLDKQYF.